Shown below are 2 T cell receptor beta chains from a single sample sequenced in a study of cytomegalovirus exposure and HLA in healthy donors. Researchers ran the PCR with 60 Vbeta and 13 Jbeta primers. Here immunoSEQ multiplex PCR was the method, and the copy in TCRdb shows in-frame clones only, minus some. Here the sample spans about 160,000 clones, over 75% being singletons. The sequenced material came from PBMCs. The receptors originated from a woman between 50 and 59 years old in good health and CMV-seropositive.

V usage is TRBV5-5 and J usage is TRBJ2-1; D perhaps matches TRBD1 (6 bases). Trimming took off 6 bases at V and 4 bases at J, with 20 bases between the two ends. CDR3 length: 16 residues. The germline V gene has CDR1 SGHKS and CDR2 YYEKEE (reference sequence). CDR3 protein: CASTLEAGTNYNEQFF. DNA for the CDR3: TGTGCCAGCACCCTGGAGGCCGGGACAAATTACAATGAGCAGTTCTTC. Full variable domain (outside the CDR3, taken from reference TRBV5-5 and TRBJ2-1): DAGVTQSPTHLIKTRGQQVTLRCSPISGHKSVSWYQQVLGQGPQFIFQYYEKEERGRGNFPDRFSARQFPNYSSELNVNALLLGDSALYLCASTLEAGTNYNEQFFGPGTRLTVL.

V usage is TRBV29-1 and J usage is TRBJ2-1; 8 bases align to TRBD2. The germline V gene encodes CDR1 SQVTM and CDR2 ANQGSEA. The trim removed 3 bases at V and 7 bases at J, leaving 11 bases unmatched. The CDR3 covers 15 residues. This CDR3 is CSVEGGLAGWNEQFF. CDR3 nucleotide sequence: TGCAGCGTTGAGGGGGGTCTAGCGGGCTGGAATGAGCAGTTCTTC.